The 24 T cell receptor beta chains reported below all come from one sample, sequenced in a study of glioma-infiltrating T cells. The iRepertoire nested amplicon-rescue multiplex PCR amplified TCR alpha and beta CDR3s from RNA. TCRdb reanalysed the multiplex PCR reads using MiXCR and keeps one entry per CDR3 protein. The profile covers approximately 190,000 distinct CDR3 sequences, with about 31% appearing a single time and around 20% taken by the ten largest. The sample consisted of glioma tissue, nonneoplastic brain tissue, or PBMCs (not recorded which). Every receptor here comes from a human donor with low-grade glioma or glioblastoma, undergoing nonglioma brain surgery, or in good health (not recorded which).

About this clonotype itself: It may be a read error: a sequence one base away is much more abundant. The CDR3 sequence is CASSQAKGFFEQFF. The CDR3 DNA follows: TGTGCCAGCAGCCAAGCCAAAGGGTTTTTTGAGCAGTTCTTC. The chain carries TRBV14 and TRBJ2-1, with unresolved D. V was pared by 1 base and J by 9 bases, with 13 bases between. CDR3 length: 14 amino acids. Germline V gives CDR1 SGHDN, CDR2 FVKESK.

A remark on this clonotype: An end of the junction differs from the germline gene, which may be a read error. The rearrangement uses TRBV15 and TRBJ2-7; no reliable D call. CDR1 LNHNV and CDR2 YYDKDF come from the germline V gene (reference sequence). This CDR3 spans 13 amino acids. The chain's CDR3 is CATGSTERSEQYF. In DNA, the CDR3 is TGTGCCACCGGCAGCACCGAGAGGAGCGAGCAGTACTTC.

This clonotype was counted ten times or more. The J gene is TRBJ1-5, the V gene TRBV5-4; D perhaps matches TRBD1 (5 bases). Germline CDR1 is SGHNT and CDR2 is YYREEE (reference sequence). This CDR3 is 12 amino acids long. With 0 bases removed from V and 11 bases from J, the gap between germline ends came to 9 bases. CDR3 bases: TGTGCCAGCAGCTTGGTGGGGGAGGCCCAGCATTTT. Amino acids: CASSLVGEAQHF.

This clonotype came up many times. V usage is TRBV12-3 or TRBV12-4 and J usage is TRBJ1-4; D is unresolved. The CDR3 is 14 residues long. Trimming stripped 1 base from V and 2 bases from J, with 5 bases between. The CDR3 loop reads CASSLGTTNEKLFF. The CDR3, as DNA: TGTGCCAGCAGTTTAGGGACCACTAATGAAAAACTGTTTTTT.

This chain joins TRBV7-9 and TRBJ2-3; D may be TRBD2 (6 bases). This CDR3 region has 15 residues. The V end was cut by 6 bases, the J end by 2 bases, with 15 bases between. Germline-derived CDR1 and CDR2 are SEHNR and FQNEAQ (reference sequence). The CDR3 spells CASRQHSGNTDTQYF. The CDR3 bases are TGTGCCAGCAGACAACATAGCGGAAACACAGATACGCAGTATTTT.

This clonotype has a count of ten or more. Here the CDR3 DNA reads TGCAGTGCCCTGCCTGCAGGGGGCACAGATACGCAGTATTTT. It specifies CSALPAGGTDTQYF. The chain couples TRBV20-1 to TRBJ2-3; TRBD1 might be the D (6 bases). With 6 bases removed from V and 1 base from J, the gap between germline ends came to 14 bases. This CDR3 spans 14 amino acids. Germline V gene data show CDR1 as DFQATT and CDR2 as SNEGSKA (reference sequence).

There are many counts of this clonotype. The chain is built from TRBV4-2 and TRBJ2-7; a possible D gene is TRBD2 (5 bases). In germline, CDR1 is LGHNA, CDR2 YNFKEQ. CDR3 length equals 14 residues. V dropped 3 bases and J dropped 0 bases, with 9 bases sitting between them. CDR3 DNA sequence: TGTGCCAGCAGCCACTCGGGGAGCTCCTACGAGCAGTACTTC. Encoded protein: CASSHSGSSYEQYF.

To note about this clonotype: A clone one base away is much larger, so this may be a read error. The genes are TRBV25-1 and TRBJ2-6, with unresolved D. This CDR3 comprises 16 residues. Deletions cut 4 bases from V and 0 bases from J, with 10 bases between. CDR1 and CDR2 (germline): MGHDK, SYGVNS. The CDR3 spells CASSVGRSSGANVLTF. In nucleotides, the CDR3 is TGTGCCAGCAGTGTGGGTCGGTCCTCTGGGGCCAACGTCCTGACTTTC.

Ten or more counts support this clonotype. The J gene is TRBJ1-1, the V gene TRBV2; D is undetermined. This CDR3 is built from 15 residues. Trimming removed 7 bases at V and 0 bases at J, with 15 bases between. Germline V lookup: CDR1 SNHLY, CDR2 FYNNEI. CDR3 coding DNA: TGTGCCAGCACCGAAGGTGGCCAGATGAACACTGAAGCTTTCTTT. Translation: CASTEGGQMNTEAFF.

Notes on this clonotype: A much larger clone lies one base from this, so it may be a read error. The V call is TRBV7-2, the J call TRBJ2-3; 9 nucleotides match TRBD1. The germline V gene encodes CDR1 SGHTA and CDR2 FQGNSA. The CDR3 loop spans 15 amino acids. CDR3 bases: TGTTCCAGCAGTCTTCGGGACAGGGGCACAGATACGCAGTATTTT. Protein sequence: CSSSLRDRGTDTQYF.

Comments on this clonotype: With a much larger clone just one base away, this may be a read error. This rearrangement joins TRBV20-1 to TRBJ1-2; tentative D call: TRBD1 (6 bases). Trimming removed 4 bases at V and 4 bases at J, with 16 bases between. The CDR3 has 14 residues. Per germline, CDR1 DFQATT and CDR2 SNEGSKA (reference sequence). DNA of the CDR3: TGCAGTGCTATGGGGTGGGGGGCCGGCTATGGCTACACCTTC. It translates to CSAMGWGAGYGYTF.

This clonotype appeared a few times. This chain connects TRBV5-5 to TRBJ1-2; maybe TRBD1 (5 bases). The CDR3 sequence is 15 residues long. CDR1 and CDR2 from the germline V gene are SGHKS and YYEKEE (reference sequence). V dropped 0 bases and J dropped 4 bases, with 13 bases sitting between them. The CDR3 loop reads CASSLETANPYGYTF. DNA for the CDR3: TGTGCCAGCAGCTTGGAGACAGCGAACCCCTATGGCTACACCTTC.

This clonotype has at least ten counts. The J gene is TRBJ1-2, the V gene TRBV7-6; D may be TRBD1 (5 bases). The CDR3 length is 14 residues. CDR1 and CDR2 (germline): SGHVS, FNYEAQ. V lost 0 bases and J lost 6, with 11 bases in between. The CDR3 bases are TGTGCCAGCAGCTTAGCCCGCGGGACGGATGGCTACACCTTC. Translating gives CASSLARGTDGYTF.

This clonotype showed up just a few times. The rearrangement links TRBV12-3 or TRBV12-4 to TRBJ1-5, with D possibly being TRBD1 (6 bases). The CDR3 loop spans 22 amino acids. Trimming stripped 1 base from V and 6 bases from J, with 34 bases between. The CDR3 nucleotides read TGTGCCAGCAGTTTAGAGGGAATTGGTCGGGACAACCCTACAAGCCGAGGTCAGCCCCAGCATTTT. Its protein is CASSLEGIGRDNPTSRGQPQHF.

The sample holds many counts of this clonotype. This chain connects TRBV25-1 to TRBJ1-2, with 8 bases identical to TRBD1. The germline V gene has CDR1 MGHDK and CDR2 SYGVNS. Unmatched junction bases numbered 4, after V lost 6 bases and J lost 1 base. This CDR3 spans 14 amino acids. The CDR3 sequence: CASRSGQGNYGYTF. CDR3 DNA sequence: TGTGCCAGCAGGTCCGGACAGGGTAACTATGGCTACACCTTC.

In its sample, this clonotype was seen many times. The CDR3 is CASSFPGSGETQYF. The CDR3 DNA reads TGTGCCAGCAGCTTCCCAGGGTCGGGGGAGACCCAGTACTTC. This chain joins TRBV5-4 and TRBJ2-5; D is possibly TRBD1 or TRBD2 (5 bases each). The germline gives CDR1 SGHNT, CDR2 YYREEE (reference sequence). The V end was cut by 2 bases, the J end by 5 bases, with 13 bases between. The CDR3 consists of 14 residues.

A note on this clonotype: One end of the junction fails to match germline, which may point to a read error. This chain connects TRBV7-2 to TRBJ1-1; D remains ambiguous. Germline V gives CDR1 SGHTA, CDR2 FQGNSA. CDR3 size: 13 residues. The CDR3 sequence is CSSSLDLFPESFF. The CDR3 nucleotides read TGTTCCAGCAGCTTAGACCTATTTCCTGAATCTTTCTTT.

Many counts were recorded for this clonotype. The chain links TRBV7-3 to TRBJ2-2; D is ambiguous. Trimming left V 6 bases short and J 1 base short, with 9 bases between. Germline V gives CDR1 SGHTA, CDR2 FQGTGA. The CDR3 covers 14 residues. The DNA of the CDR3 is TGTGCCAGCAGTTACAACGGGAACACCGGGGAGCTGTTTTTT. This translates into CASSYNGNTGELFF.

About this clonotype itself: One end of the junction is discordant with germline, which a read error may explain. This chain uses TRBV20-1 with TRBJ2-2; D perhaps matches TRBD1 (6 bases). Germline V lookup: CDR1 DFQATT, CDR2 SNEGSKA (reference sequence). This CDR3 is 16 amino acids long. CDR3 residues: CSARDMGTQGSGEMFF. The CDR3 DNA is TGCAGTGCTAGGGACATGGGAACCCAGGGGTCCGGGGAGATGTTTTTT.

This clonotype has a count of ten or more. V is TRBV6-1 and J is TRBJ2-3; TRBD1 is a possible D gene (5 bases). V gave up 6 bases and J gave up 1 base, with 17 bases separating them. CDR1 MNHNS and CDR2 SASEGT come from the germline V gene. CDR3 length equals 16 residues. The CDR3 region has the DNA TGTGCCAGCAGCCGCAGGGTTTCGGCCCGCACAGATACGCAGTATTTT. It specifies CASSRRVSARTDTQYF.

This clonotype was recorded at least ten times. The chain couples TRBV6-2 or TRBV6-3 to TRBJ2-5, with 14 positions matching TRBD2. The ends lost 10 bases at V and 3 bases at J; junction bases unmatched: 7. This CDR3 is 15 amino acids long. Germline lookup yields CDR1 MNHEY and CDR2 SVGEGT. CDR3 DNA sequence: TGTGCCAACTCGGGACTAGCGGGGGAGAAAGAGACCCAGTACTTC. Translated, it gives CANSGLAGEKETQYF.

As regards this clonotype: Mismatch with germline at one junction end may stem from a read error. V gene TRBV20-1 combines with J gene TRBJ1-1, with a weak D call TRBD1 (6 bases). The CDR3 covers 14 residues. Germline assignment: CDR1 DFQATT and CDR2 SNEGSKA (reference sequence). CDR3 nucleotides: TGCAGTGCTAGAGATGCAAGGGGGAACACTGAAGCTCTCTTT. Residues: CSARDARGNTEALF.

V and J are TRBV29-1 and TRBJ1-3; D perhaps matches TRBD1 (6 bases). Germline-derived CDR1 and CDR2 are SQVTM and ANQGSEA. Trimming cost V 4 bases and J 4 bases, with 14 bases left between them. There are 14 residues in the CDR3. CDR3 loop: CSVAGGLRGNTIYF. CDR3 DNA: TGCAGCGTTGCTGGGGGCCTGAGGGGAAACACCATATATTTT.

Ten or more counts support this clonotype. J is TRBJ2-5 and V is TRBV4-2, with 10 bases lining up with TRBD1. The junction had 7 bases not matched to a gene; V was cut back by 4 bases and J by 2 bases. This CDR3 comprises 16 residues. Per the germline V gene, CDR1 is LGHNA and CDR2 is YNFKEQ. The CDR3 bases are TGTGCCAGCAGCCGACAGGGGGCCACAATACAAGAGACCCAGTACTTC. It translates to CASSRQGATIQETQYF.